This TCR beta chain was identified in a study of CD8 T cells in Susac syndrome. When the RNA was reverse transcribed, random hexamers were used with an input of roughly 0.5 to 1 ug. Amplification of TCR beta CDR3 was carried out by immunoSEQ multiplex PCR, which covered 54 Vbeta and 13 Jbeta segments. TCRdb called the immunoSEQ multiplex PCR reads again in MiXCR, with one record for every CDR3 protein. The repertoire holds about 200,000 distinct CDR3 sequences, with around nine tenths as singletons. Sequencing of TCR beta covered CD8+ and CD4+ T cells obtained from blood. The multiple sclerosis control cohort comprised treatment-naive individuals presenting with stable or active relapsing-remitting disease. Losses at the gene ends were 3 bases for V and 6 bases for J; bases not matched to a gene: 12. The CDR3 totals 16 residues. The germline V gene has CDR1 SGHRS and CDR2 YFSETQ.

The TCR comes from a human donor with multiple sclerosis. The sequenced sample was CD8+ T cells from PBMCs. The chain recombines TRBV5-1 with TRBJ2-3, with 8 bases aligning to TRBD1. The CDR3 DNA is TGCGCCAGCAGCTCAATCAGGACAGGGATAGGGGATACGCAGTATTTT. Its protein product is CASSSIRTGIGDTQYF.